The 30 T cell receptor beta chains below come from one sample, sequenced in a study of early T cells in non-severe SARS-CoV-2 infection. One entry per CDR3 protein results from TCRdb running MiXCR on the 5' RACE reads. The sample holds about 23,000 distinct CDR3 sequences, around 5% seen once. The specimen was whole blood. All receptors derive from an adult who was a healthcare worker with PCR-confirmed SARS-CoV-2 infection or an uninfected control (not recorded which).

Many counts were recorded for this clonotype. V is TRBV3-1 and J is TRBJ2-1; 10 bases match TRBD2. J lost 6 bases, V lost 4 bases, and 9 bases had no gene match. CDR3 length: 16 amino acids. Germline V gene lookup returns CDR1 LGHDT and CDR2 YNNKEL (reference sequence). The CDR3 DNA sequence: TGTGCCAGCAGCCTTGCTAGCGGGAGAAGGGGCAATGAGCAGTTCTTC. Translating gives CASSLASGRRGNEQFF.

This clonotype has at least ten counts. As DNA, the CDR3 is TGTGCCAGCAGCTTATCCGATAGCCATCATGAGCAGTTCTTC. Encoded protein: CASSLSDSHHEQFF. This rearrangement joins TRBV11-2 to TRBJ2-1; D unclear. CDR3 length: 14 residues. Trimming pared 2 bases from V and 8 bases from J, leaving 13 bases between. Germline assignment: CDR1 SGHAT and CDR2 FQNNGV.

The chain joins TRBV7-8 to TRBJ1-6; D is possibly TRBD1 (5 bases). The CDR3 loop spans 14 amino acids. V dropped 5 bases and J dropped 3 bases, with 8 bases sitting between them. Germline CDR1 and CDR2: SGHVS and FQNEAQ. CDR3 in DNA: TGTGCCAGCAGCCCAGACAGCTATAATTCACCCCTCCACTTT. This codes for CASSPDSYNSPLHF.

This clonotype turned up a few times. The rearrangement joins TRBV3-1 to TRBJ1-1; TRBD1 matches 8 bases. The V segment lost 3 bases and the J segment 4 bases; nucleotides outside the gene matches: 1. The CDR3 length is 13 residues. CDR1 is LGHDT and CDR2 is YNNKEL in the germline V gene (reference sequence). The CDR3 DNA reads TGTGCCAGCAGCCACGGACAGGGCACTGAAGCTTTCTTT. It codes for CASSHGQGTEAFF.

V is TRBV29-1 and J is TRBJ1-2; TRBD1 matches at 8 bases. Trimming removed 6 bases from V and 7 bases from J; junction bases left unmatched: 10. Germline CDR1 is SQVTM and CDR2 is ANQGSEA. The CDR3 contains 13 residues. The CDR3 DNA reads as TGCAGCGTGGATGCGGACAGGGTGGTTGGCTACACCTTC. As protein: CSVDADRVVGYTF.

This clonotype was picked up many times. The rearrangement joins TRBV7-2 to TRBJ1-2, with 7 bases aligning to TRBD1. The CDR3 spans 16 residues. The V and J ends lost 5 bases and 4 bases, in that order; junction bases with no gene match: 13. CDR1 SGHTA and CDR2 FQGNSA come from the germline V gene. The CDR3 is CASSPIQGQGGYGYTF. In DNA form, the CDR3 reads TGTGCCAGCAGCCCCATACAGGGGCAGGGAGGCTATGGCTACACCTTC.

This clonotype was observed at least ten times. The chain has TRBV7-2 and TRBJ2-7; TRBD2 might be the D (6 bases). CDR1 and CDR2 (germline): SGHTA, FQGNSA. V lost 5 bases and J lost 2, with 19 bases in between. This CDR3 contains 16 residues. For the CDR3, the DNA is TGTGCCAGCAGCAGGGGACTCGGCCTCCCCCCCTACGAGCAGTACTTC. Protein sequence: CASSRGLGLPPYEQYF.

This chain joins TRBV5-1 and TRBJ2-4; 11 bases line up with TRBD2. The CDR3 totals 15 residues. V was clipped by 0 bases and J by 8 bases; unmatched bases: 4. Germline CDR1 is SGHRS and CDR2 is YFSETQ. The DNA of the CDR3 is TGCGCCAGCAGCTTGGTATTAGCGGGAGGGGACATTCAGTACTTC. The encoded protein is CASSLVLAGGDIQYF.

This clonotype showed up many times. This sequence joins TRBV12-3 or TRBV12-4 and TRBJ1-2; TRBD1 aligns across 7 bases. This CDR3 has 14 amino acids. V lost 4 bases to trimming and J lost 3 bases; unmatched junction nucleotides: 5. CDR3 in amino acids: CASSSRQGDYGYTF. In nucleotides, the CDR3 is TGTGCCAGCAGTTCCCGACAGGGAGACTATGGCTACACCTTC.

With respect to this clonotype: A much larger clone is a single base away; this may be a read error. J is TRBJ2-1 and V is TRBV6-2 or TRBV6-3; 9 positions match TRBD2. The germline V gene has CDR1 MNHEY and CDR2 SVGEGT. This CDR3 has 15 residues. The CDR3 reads CASRPGLAVYNEQIF. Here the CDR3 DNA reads TGTGCCAGCAGACCGGGACTAGCTGTATACAATGAGCAGATCTTC.

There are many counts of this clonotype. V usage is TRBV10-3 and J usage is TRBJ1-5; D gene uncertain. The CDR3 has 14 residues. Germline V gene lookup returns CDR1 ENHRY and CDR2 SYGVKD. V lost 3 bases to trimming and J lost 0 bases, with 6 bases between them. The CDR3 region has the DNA TGTGCCATCAGTGACAGCAATAGCAATCAGCCCCAGCATTTT. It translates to CAISDSNSNQPQHF.

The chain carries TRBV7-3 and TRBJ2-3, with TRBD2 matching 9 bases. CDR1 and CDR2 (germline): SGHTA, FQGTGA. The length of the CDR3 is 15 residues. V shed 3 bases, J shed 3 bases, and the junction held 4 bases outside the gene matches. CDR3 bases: TGTGCCAGCAGCTTTGGCGGGAGGGCGACAGATACGCAGTATTTT. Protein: CASSFGGRATDTQYF.

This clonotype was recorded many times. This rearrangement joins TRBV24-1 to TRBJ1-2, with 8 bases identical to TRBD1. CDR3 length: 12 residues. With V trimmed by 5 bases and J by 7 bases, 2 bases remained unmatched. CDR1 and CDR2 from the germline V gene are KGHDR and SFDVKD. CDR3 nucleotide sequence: TGTGCCACCAGTGGGACAGGGTTTGGCTACACCTTC. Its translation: CATSGTGFGYTF.

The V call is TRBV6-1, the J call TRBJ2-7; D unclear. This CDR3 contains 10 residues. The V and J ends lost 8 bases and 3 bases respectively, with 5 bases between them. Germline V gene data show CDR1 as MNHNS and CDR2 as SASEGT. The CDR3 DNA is TGTGCCAGCGCCAGCTACGAGCAGTACTTC. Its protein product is CASASYEQYF.

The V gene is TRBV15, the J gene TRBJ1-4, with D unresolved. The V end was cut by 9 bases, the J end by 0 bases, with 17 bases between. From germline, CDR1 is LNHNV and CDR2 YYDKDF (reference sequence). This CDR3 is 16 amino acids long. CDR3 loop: CATSPRTSTTNEKLFF. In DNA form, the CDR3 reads TGTGCCACAAGTCCGAGGACCAGTACAACTAATGAAAAACTGTTTTTT.

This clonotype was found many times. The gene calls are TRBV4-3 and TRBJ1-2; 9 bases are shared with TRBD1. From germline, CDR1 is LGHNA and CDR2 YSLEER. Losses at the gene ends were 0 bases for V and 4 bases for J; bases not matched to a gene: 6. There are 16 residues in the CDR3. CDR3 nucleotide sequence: TGCGCCAGCAGCCAAGATCGGGGACAGGGAATCTATGGCTACACCTTC. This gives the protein CASSQDRGQGIYGYTF.

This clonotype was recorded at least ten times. Written as DNA, the CDR3 is TGCAGGGCACCCCCTGGGGGCTCCTACAATGAGCAGTTCTTC. Residues: CRAPPGGSYNEQFF. The chain recombines TRBV20-1 with TRBJ2-1; tentatively, D is TRBD1 or TRBD2 (5 bases each). The CDR3 is 14 amino acids. Germline V gene data show CDR1 as DFQATT and CDR2 as SNEGSKA (reference sequence).

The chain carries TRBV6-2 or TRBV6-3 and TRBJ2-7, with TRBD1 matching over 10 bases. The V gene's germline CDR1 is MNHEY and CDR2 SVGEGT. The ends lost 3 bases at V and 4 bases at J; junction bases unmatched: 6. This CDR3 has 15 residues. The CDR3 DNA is TGTGCCAGCAGTTATTCTGGGACAGGGGTGTACGAGCAGTACTTC. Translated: CASSYSGTGVYEQYF.

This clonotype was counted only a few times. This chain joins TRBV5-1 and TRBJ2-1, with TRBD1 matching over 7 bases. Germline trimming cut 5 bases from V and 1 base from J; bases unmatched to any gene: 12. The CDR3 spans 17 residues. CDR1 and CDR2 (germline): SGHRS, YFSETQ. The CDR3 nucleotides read TGCGCCAGCAGTCTTGGCCTGCCACAGGGGTCCTACAATGAGCAGTTCTTC. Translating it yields CASSLGLPQGSYNEQFF.

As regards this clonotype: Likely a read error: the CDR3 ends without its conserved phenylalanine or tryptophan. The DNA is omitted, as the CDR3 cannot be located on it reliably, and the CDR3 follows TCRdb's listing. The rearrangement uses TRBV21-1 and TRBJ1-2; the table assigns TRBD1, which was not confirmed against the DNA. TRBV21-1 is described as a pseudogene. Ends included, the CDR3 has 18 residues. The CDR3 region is CASSPPQGRGQMGYGYTY.

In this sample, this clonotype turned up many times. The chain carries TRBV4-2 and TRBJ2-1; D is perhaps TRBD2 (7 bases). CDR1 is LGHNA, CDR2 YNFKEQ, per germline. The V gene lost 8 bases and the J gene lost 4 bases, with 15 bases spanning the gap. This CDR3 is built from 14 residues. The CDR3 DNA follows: TGTGCCAGCGGTGAGCGGGACATTTACAATGAGCAGTTCTTC. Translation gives CASGERDIYNEQFF.

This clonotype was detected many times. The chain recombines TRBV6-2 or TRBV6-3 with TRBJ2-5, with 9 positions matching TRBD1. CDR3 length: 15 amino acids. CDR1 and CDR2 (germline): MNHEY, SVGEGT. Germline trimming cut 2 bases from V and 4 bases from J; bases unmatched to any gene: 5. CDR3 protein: CASSYGGQGPETQYF. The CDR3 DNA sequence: TGTGCCAGCAGTTACGGGGGACAGGGCCCAGAGACCCAGTACTTC.

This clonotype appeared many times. The CDR3 bases are TGTGCCAGCAGCGAAGGGCCCTCACGTTCGGAGACCCAGTACTTC. Its translation: CASSEGPSRSETQYF. V gene TRBV7-3 combines with J gene TRBJ2-5; unclear D gene. The CDR3 has 15 residues. The V and J ends lost 5 bases and 5 bases respectively, with 18 bases between them. Germline loops: CDR1 SGHTA, CDR2 FQGTGA. Full variable domain (rest looked up from reference TRBV7-3 and TRBJ2-5): GAGVSQTPSNKVTEKGKYVELRCDPISGHTALYWYRQSLGQGPEFLIYFQGTGAADDSGLPNDRFFAVRPEGSVSTLKIQRTERGDSAVYLCASSEGPSRSETQYFGPGTRLLVL.

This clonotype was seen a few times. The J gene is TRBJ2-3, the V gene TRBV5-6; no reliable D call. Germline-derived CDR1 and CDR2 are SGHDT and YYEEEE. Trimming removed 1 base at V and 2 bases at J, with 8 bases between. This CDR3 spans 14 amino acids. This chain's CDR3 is CASSLFSATDTQYF. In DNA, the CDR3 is TGTGCCAGCAGCTTGTTCTCAGCCACAGATACGCAGTATTTT.

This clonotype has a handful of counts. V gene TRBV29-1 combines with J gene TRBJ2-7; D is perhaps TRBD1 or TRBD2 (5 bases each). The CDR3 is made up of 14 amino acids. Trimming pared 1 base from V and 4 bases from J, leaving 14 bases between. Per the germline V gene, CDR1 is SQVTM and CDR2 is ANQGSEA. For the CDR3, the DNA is TGCAGCGTTGAAGGTGAGAGGGGCGAGTACGAGCAGTACTTC. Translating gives CSVEGERGEYEQYF.

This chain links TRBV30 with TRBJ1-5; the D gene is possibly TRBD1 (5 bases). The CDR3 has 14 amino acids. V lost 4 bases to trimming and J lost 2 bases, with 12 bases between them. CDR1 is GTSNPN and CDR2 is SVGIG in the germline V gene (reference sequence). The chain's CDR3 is CAWNGQGGNQPQHF. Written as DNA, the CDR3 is TGTGCCTGGAACGGCCAGGGAGGCAATCAGCCCCAGCATTTT.

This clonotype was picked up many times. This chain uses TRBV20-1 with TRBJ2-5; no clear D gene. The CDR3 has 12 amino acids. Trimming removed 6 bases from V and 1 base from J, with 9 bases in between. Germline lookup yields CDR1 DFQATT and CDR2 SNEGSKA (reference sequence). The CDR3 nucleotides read TGCAGTGCAACACTGACCCAAGAGACCCAGTACTTC. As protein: CSATLTQETQYF.

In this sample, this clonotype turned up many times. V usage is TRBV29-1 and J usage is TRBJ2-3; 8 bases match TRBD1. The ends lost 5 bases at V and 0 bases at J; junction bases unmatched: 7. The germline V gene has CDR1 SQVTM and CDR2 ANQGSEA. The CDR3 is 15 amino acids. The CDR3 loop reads CSVPRQGPSTDTQYF. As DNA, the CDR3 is TGCAGCGTTCCAAGACAGGGGCCCAGCACAGATACGCAGTATTTT.

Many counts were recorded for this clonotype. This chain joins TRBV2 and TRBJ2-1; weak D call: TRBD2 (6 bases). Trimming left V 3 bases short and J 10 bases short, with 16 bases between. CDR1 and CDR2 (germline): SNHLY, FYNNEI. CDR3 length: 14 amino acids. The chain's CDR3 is CASSERVGGIEQFF. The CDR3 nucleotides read TGTGCCAGCAGTGAGCGGGTGGGGGGAATCGAGCAGTTCTTC.

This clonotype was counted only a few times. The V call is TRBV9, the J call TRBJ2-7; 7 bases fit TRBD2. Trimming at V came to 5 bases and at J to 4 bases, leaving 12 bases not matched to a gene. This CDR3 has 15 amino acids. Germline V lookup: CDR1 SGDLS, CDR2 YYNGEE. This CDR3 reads CASSRGVAGMYEQYF. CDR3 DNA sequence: TGTGCCAGCAGTCGGGGGGTCGCAGGGATGTACGAGCAGTACTTC.